The 25 T cell receptor beta chains given below trace back to one sample, sequenced in a study of blood T cell repertoires in COVID-19. Repertoires were generated with immunoSEQ multiplex PCR, while TCRdb's copy carries only in-frame clones and drops some. The sample carries roughly 170,000 clones, around four fifths recorded once. Sample: PBMCs or T cells enriched from blood (not recorded which). The receptors were gathered from a woman in her 50s who had recovered from COVID-19.

This rearrangement joins TRBV14 to TRBJ2-1; tentatively, D is TRBD2 (5 bases). The CDR3 extends over 13 amino acids. The V end lost 4 bases, the J end lost 6 bases, and 10 bases lay between the germline ends. CDR1 and CDR2 from the germline V gene are SGHDN and FVKESK. The CDR3 sequence is CASSPGLRNEQFF. The CDR3 DNA reads TGTGCCAGCAGCCCCGGACTTCGCAATGAGCAGTTCTTC.

The CDR3 coding sequence is TGTGCCAGCAGTTCAGGGCGCGGGAGATACAATGAGCAGTTCTTC. Amino acid sequence: CASSSGRGRYNEQFF. The gene calls are TRBV27 and TRBJ2-1; 7 nucleotides agree with TRBD2. This CDR3 has 15 amino acids. Germline CDR1 MNHEY, CDR2 SMNVEV (reference sequence). V lost 4 bases and J lost 4; bases outside the gene matches: 7.

This chain connects TRBV7-7 to TRBJ1-4, with 10 bases lining up with TRBD1. The CDR3 spans 14 residues. CDR1 and CDR2 (germline): SSHAT, FNYEAQ (reference sequence). V was pared by 5 bases and J by 8 bases, with 5 bases of the junction left unmatched. The CDR3 bases are TGTGCCAGCAGCCGTGGACAGGGGGAAGAAAAACTGTTTTTT. It encodes CASSRGQGEEKLFF. Combining the CDR3 with reference TRBV7-7 and TRBJ1-4 gives the whole variable domain GAGVSQSPRYKVTKRGQDVTLRCDPISSHATLYWYQQALGQGPEFLTYFNYEAQPDKSGLPSDRFSAERPEGSISTLTIQRTEQRDSAMYRCASSRGQGEEKLFFGSGTQLSVL.

Of note for this clone: The sample carries other DNA sequences with the same CDR3. The chain carries TRBV25-1 and TRBJ1-1; TRBD1 matches at 10 bases. V was clipped by 4 bases and J by 4 bases; unmatched bases: 0. The CDR3 totals 13 residues. The germline V gene encodes CDR1 MGHDK and CDR2 SYGVNS. The CDR3 loop is CASSGTGGTEAFF. CDR3 in DNA: TGTGCCAGCAGTGGGACAGGGGGCACTGAAGCTTTCTTT.

The rearrangement uses TRBV5-1 and TRBJ2-7, with 8 positions matching TRBD1. V trimming: 0 bases; J trimming: 6 bases; junction bases outside the gene matches: 8. Germline CDR1 reads SGHRS; CDR2 reads YFSETQ. CDR3 size: 15 residues. In DNA form, the CDR3 reads TGCGCCAGCAGCTTGGCCCCCAGGGGGCACTTCGAGCAGTACTTC. Protein sequence: CASSLAPRGHFEQYF.

The chain employs TRBV21-1 and TRBJ1-1; the DNA was not compared with TRBD1, the D call given in the table. TRBV21-1 is annotated as a pseudogene. This CDR3 comprises 16 residues. The DNA of the CDR3 is TGTGCCAGCAGCAAATGGACAGGGGGCAAAAACACTGAAGCTTTCTTT. Its translation is CASSKWTGGKNTEAFF.

CDR3 sequence: CASRPDRVGEGYTF. The CDR3 DNA is TGTGCCAGCAGGCCGGACAGGGTGGGAGAGGGCTACACCTTC. The chain recombines TRBV5-8 with TRBJ1-2, with 8 bases lining up with TRBD1. The CDR3 length is 14 residues. V trimming: 5 bases; J trimming: 8 bases; junction bases outside the gene matches: 11. Germline lookup yields CDR1 SGHTS and CDR2 YDEGEE.

The count of this clone is one. CDR3 protein: CASSLGGASVYEQYF. The CDR3, as DNA: TGTGCCAGCAGCTTGGGCGGGGCTAGCGTGTACGAGCAGTACTTC. This chain connects TRBV5-4 to TRBJ2-7, with a tentative D call TRBD2 (6 bases). The germline CDR1 and CDR2 sequences are SGHNT and YYREEE (reference sequence). The V end lost 0 bases, the J end lost 4 bases, and 14 bases lay between the germline ends. The CDR3 spans 15 residues.

This clone came up a few times. The chain is built from TRBV11-2 and TRBJ2-5, with 11 nucleotides matching TRBD2. The CDR3 sequence is 14 residues long. V shed 4 bases and J 4 bases; nucleotides not matched to a gene: 2. Germline lookup yields CDR1 SGHAT and CDR2 FQNNGV. The CDR3 nucleotides read TGTGCCAGCAGCTCTGGACTAGCGGGAGAGACCCAGTACTTC. Translating it yields CASSSGLAGETQYF.

The chain recombines TRBV20-1 with TRBJ2-7, with unresolved D. Trimming removed 0 bases from V and 5 bases from J, with 5 bases in between. The CDR3 is made up of 11 amino acids. Germline loops: CDR1 DFQATT, CDR2 SNEGSKA (reference sequence). CDR3 DNA sequence: TGCAGTGCTAGAGATTTCGACGAGCAGTACTTC. It translates to CSARDFDEQYF.

This chain uses TRBV28 with TRBJ2-5; weak D call: TRBD1 (7 bases). V gave up 2 bases and J gave up 2 bases, with 9 bases separating them. The CDR3 length is 14 residues. Germline CDR1 is MDHEN and CDR2 is SYDVKM. The chain's CDR3 is CASSLAGQQETQYF. The CDR3 bases are TGTGCCAGCAGTTTAGCGGGACAGCAAGAGACCCAGTACTTC.

This sequence joins TRBV7-9 and TRBJ2-2; D is unresolved. This CDR3 region has 13 residues. V lost 2 bases and J lost 4, with 5 bases in between. CDR1 and CDR2 from the germline V gene are SEHNR and FQNEAQ (reference sequence). CDR3 coding DNA: TGTGCCAGCAGCTTACTCAGCACCGGGGAGCTGTTTTTT. Translation gives CASSLLSTGELFF.

The chain couples TRBV4-2 to TRBJ1-5; 7 bases map to TRBD1. The V and J ends lost 0 bases and 4 bases, in that order; junction bases with no gene match: 6. The CDR3 extends over 16 amino acids. From germline, CDR1 is LGHNA and CDR2 YNFKEQ. The CDR3, as DNA: TGTGCCAGCAGCCAAGATGCCAGGGGGTCGAATCAGCCCCAGCATTTT. Its protein product is CASSQDARGSNQPQHF.

The genes are TRBV7-8 and TRBJ2-2, with TRBD2 matching 9 bases. The CDR3 totals 17 residues. V was pared by 2 bases and J by 4 bases, with 8 bases of the junction left unmatched. The V gene's germline CDR1 is SGHVS and CDR2 FQNEAQ. The CDR3 region is CASSLKGGGRATGELFF. The CDR3 nucleotides are TGTGCCAGCAGCTTAAAAGGGGGCGGGAGGGCCACCGGGGAGCTGTTTTTT.

The V call is TRBV10-3, the J call TRBJ2-1; weak D call: TRBD1 (6 bases). CDR1 and CDR2 (germline): ENHRY, SYGVKD. The germline V and J ends were trimmed by 0 bases and 8 bases, with 17 bases remaining between them. This CDR3 is built from 16 residues. DNA of the CDR3: TGTGCCATCAGTGAGTCAGGAGGCAGGGGATTCCATGAGCAGTTCTTC. Translating gives CAISESGGRGFHEQFF.

CDR3 in amino acids: CASSLRAGNSGANVLTF. CDR3 nucleotides: TGCGCCAGCAGCTTGAGGGCGGGCAACTCTGGGGCCAACGTCCTGACTTTC. This chain joins TRBV5-1 and TRBJ2-6; tentatively, D is TRBD2 (5 bases). The CDR3 is made up of 17 amino acids. V lost 1 base, J lost 0 bases, and 11 bases lay in between. Germline V gene sequence: CDR1 SGHRS, CDR2 YFSETQ.

This clone showed up just once. J is TRBJ2-4 and V is TRBV6-2 or TRBV6-3, with a weak D call TRBD2 (5 bases). CDR1 is MNHEY, CDR2 SVGEGT, per germline. V gave up 5 bases and J gave up 6 bases, with 14 bases separating them. The CDR3 length is 14 residues. This CDR3 reads CASSLGLLRNIQYF. Written as DNA, the CDR3 is TGTGCCAGCAGTCTCGGACTCCTCAGAAACATTCAGTACTTC.

J is TRBJ2-4 and V is TRBV11-3, with 8 bases that match TRBD2. The CDR3 length is 18 residues. Per germline, CDR1 SGHNT and CDR2 YENEEA. V was clipped by 1 base and J by 2 bases; unmatched bases: 10. DNA for the CDR3: TGTGCCAGCAGCTTAGTGTCAGGACTAGCTTCTACCAAAAACATTCAGTACTTC. Encoded protein: CASSLVSGLASTKNIQYF. Looking up the rest from reference TRBV11-3 and TRBJ2-4 gives the full variable domain: EAGVVQSPRYKIIEKKQPVAFWCNPISGHNTLYWYLQNLGQGPELLIRYENEEAVDDSQLPKDRFSAERLKGVDSTLKIQPAELGDSAVYLCASSLVSGLASTKNIQYFGAGTRLSVL.

The chain employs TRBV4-2 and TRBJ2-3; possible D gene TRBD2, 6 bases. CDR1 is LGHNA and CDR2 is YNFKEQ in the germline V gene. This CDR3 region has 17 residues. The V and J ends lost 1 base and 3 bases respectively, with 17 bases between them. CDR3 region: CASSQGGGNRQTDTQYF. DNA for the CDR3: TGTGCCAGCAGCCAAGGAGGCGGGAATCGTCAAACAGATACGCAGTATTTT.

The chain uses TRBV4-3 and TRBJ2-1, with 11 nucleotides matching TRBD1. Trimming at V came to 0 bases and at J to 8 bases, leaving 12 bases not matched to a gene. The CDR3 is made up of 18 amino acids. Germline CDR1 is LGHNA and CDR2 is YSLEER. The CDR3 DNA reads as TGCGCCAGCAGCCAAGACTGGACAGGGGGCGCATATTACGATGAGCAGTTCTTC. It specifies CASSQDWTGGAYYDEQFF.

In regard to this clone: It may be a read error: a sequence one base away is much more abundant. The rearrangement links TRBV7-2 to TRBJ1-1, with D uncertain. Trimming cost V 4 bases and J 0 bases, with 6 bases left between them. Germline V gives CDR1 SGHTA, CDR2 FQGNSA. This CDR3 is 13 amino acids long. CDR3 nucleotide sequence: TGTGCCAGCAGCTCCCAGATGAACACTGAAGCTTTCTTT. Its protein product is CASSSQMNTEAFF.

The V and J genes are TRBV18 and TRBJ1-5; D is possibly TRBD1 (5 bases). The CDR3 has 16 residues. The germline V gene has CDR1 KGHSH and CDR2 LQKENI. V lost 3 bases and J 5 bases, leaving 17 bases between the germline ends. CDR3 in amino acids: CASSPKPQGGHQPQHF. Here the CDR3 DNA reads TGTGCCAGCTCACCCAAGCCCCAGGGTGGGCATCAGCCCCAGCATTTT.

V is TRBV18 and J is TRBJ2-7; 8 nucleotides agree with TRBD2. The CDR3 has 16 amino acids. Germline CDR1 is KGHSH and CDR2 is LQKENI. V dropped 2 bases and J dropped 4; count of bases not matched to a gene: 10. The CDR3 protein is CASSPTFDGRGYEQYF. The CDR3 coding sequence is TGTGCCAGCTCACCAACCTTTGACGGGAGGGGGTACGAGCAGTACTTC.

V is TRBV29-1 and J is TRBJ2-3; 11 bases line up with TRBD2. The CDR3 is 15 residues long. Losses at the gene ends were 3 bases for V and 0 bases for J; bases not matched to a gene: 2. Germline loops: CDR1 SQVTM, CDR2 ANQGSEA. The CDR3 loop is CSVEGLAVSTDTQYF. The CDR3 coding sequence is TGCAGCGTTGAGGGACTAGCGGTGAGCACAGATACGCAGTATTTT.

This clone has at least ten counts. The genes are TRBV27 and TRBJ1-6, with D uncertain. CDR3 length: 17 residues. Germline V gives CDR1 MNHEY, CDR2 SMNVEV (reference sequence). The ends were cut back, 1 base at V and 12 bases at J, with 22 bases in the middle. CDR3 sequence reads: CASSLYPSGGFRGPLHF. The CDR3 bases are TGTGCCAGCAGTTTATACCCCTCAGGAGGATTCCGTGGACCCCTCCACTTT.